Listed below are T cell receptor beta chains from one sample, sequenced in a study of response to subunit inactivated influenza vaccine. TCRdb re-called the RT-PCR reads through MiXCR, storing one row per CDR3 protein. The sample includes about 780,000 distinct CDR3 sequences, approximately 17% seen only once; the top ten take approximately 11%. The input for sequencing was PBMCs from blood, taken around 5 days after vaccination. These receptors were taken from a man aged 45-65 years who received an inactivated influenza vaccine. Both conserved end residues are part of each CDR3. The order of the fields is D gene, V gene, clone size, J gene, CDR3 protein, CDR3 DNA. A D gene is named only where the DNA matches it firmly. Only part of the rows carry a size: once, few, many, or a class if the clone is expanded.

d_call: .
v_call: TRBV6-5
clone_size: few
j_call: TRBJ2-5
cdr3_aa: CASSYSYTFQETQYF
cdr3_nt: TGTGCCAGCAGTTACTCGTATACTTTCCAAGAGACCCAGTACTTC

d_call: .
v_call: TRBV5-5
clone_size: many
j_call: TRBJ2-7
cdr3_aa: CASSLVPGSSYEQYF
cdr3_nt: TGTGCCAGCAGCTTGGTTCCGGGCAGCTCCTACGAGCAGTACTTC

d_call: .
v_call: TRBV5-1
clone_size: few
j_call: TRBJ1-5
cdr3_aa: CASSPLGVDQPQHF
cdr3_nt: TGCGCCAGCAGCCCGTTGGGGGTTGATCAGCCCCAGCATTTT

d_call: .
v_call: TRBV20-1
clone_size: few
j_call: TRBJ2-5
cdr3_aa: CSPKSRGLGTQYF
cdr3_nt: TGCAGTCCTAAGTCGCGGGGCCTCGGGACCCAGTACTTC

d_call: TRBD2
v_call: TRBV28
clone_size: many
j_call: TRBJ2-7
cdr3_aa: CASRTSGSYEQYF
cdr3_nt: TGTGCCAGCAGGACTAGCGGGAGTTACGAGCAGTACTTC

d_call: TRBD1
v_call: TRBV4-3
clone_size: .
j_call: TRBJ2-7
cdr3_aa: CASSQLKTGGWDEQYF
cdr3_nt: TGCGCCAGCAGCCAACTCAAGACAGGGGGCTGGGACGAGCAGTACTTC

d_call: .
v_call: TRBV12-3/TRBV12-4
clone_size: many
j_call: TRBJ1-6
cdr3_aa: CASSSLAGIDSPLHF
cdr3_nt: TGTGCCAGCAGCTCCCTCGCAGGGATCGATTCACCCCTCCACTTT

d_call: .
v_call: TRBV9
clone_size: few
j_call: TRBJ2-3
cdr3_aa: CASSVLADAYTDTQYF
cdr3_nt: TGTGCCAGCAGCGTACTAGCCGACGCATACACAGATACGCAGTATTTT

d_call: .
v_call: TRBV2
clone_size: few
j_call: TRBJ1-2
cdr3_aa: CASKEQIGNYGYTF
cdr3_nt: TGTGCCAGCAAAGAACAGATCGGTAACTATGGCTACACCTTC

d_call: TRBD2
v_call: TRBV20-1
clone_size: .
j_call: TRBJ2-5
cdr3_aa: CSAVPSSGRGETQYF
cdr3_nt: TGCAGTGCTGTTCCTTCTAGCGGGAGGGGAGAGACCCAGTACTTC

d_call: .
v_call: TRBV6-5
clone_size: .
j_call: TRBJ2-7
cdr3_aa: CASSYGRVHYEQYF
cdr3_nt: TGTGCCAGCAGTTACGGCAGGGTGCACTACGAGCAGTACTTC

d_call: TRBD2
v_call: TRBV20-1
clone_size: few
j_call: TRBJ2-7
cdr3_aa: CSARAGLARYEQYF
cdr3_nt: TGCAGTGCTAGAGCCGGACTAGCAAGATACGAGCAGTACTTC

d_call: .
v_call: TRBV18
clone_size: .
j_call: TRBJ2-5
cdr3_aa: CASSGVRETQYF
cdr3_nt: TGTGCCAGCTCGGGCGTTCGAGAGACCCAGTACTTC

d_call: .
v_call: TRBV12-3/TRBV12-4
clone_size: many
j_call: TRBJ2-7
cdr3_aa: CASSLGRYEQYF
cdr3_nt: TGTGCCAGCAGCCTCGGACGGTACGAGCAGTACTTC

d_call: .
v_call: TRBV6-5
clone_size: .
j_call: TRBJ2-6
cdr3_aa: CASSLRRFSGANVLTF
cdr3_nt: TGTGCCAGCAGTTTAAGACGGTTCTCTGGGGCCAACGTCCTGACTTTC

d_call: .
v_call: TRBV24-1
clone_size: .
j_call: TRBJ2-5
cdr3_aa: CATSDYREGTQYF
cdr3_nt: TGTGCCACCAGTGATTACAGGGAAGGGACCCAGTACTTC

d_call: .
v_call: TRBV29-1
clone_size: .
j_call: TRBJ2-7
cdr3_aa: CSVERAGGSYEQYF
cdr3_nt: TGCAGCGTTGAACGGGCAGGGGGGTCGTACGAGCAGTACTTC

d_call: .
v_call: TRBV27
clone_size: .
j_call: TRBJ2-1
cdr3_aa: CASSYRGKRDLSSYNEQFF
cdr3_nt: TGTGCCAGCAGTTATCGCGGGAAGAGGGACTTGAGCTCCTACAATGAGCAGTTCTTC

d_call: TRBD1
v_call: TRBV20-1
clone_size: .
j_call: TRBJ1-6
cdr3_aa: CSARDGQGRGSPLHF
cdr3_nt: TGCAGTGCTAGAGACGGACAGGGGAGAGGGTCACCCCTCCACTTT

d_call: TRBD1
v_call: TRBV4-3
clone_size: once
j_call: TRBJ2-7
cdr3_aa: CASSRGQGAIYEQYF
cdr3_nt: TGCGCCAGCAGCCGAGGACAGGGGGCAATTTACGAGCAGTACTTC

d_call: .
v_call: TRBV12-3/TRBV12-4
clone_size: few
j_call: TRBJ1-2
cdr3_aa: CASSNRAEINYGYTF
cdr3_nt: TGTGCCAGCAGTAATCGGGCAGAGATTAACTATGGCTACACCTTC

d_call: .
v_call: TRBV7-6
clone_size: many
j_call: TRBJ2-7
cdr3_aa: CASSLEATYEQYF
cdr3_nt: TGTGCCAGCAGCTTAGAGGCGACCTACGAGCAGTACTTC